This passage covers 28 T cell receptor beta chains from one sample sequenced in a study of blood T cell repertoires in COVID-19. Assay: immunoSEQ multiplex PCR; the TCRdb copy retains only in-frame clones and omits some. The sample has 230,000 or so clones; roughly 84% are singletons. Source material: PBMCs or T cells enriched from blood (not recorded which). The receptors come from a woman between 45 and 60 years old who had been exposed to COVID-19.

The rearrangement uses TRBV20-1 and TRBJ1-1, with unresolved D. The germline gives CDR1 DFQATT, CDR2 SNEGSKA (reference sequence). Trimming took off 2 bases at V and 9 bases at J, with 7 bases between the two ends. This CDR3 contains 10 residues. The DNA for the CDR3 is TGCAGTGCTAGAAGGGAGAAAGCTTTCTTT. This sequence encodes CSARREKAFF.

Only a few counts were recorded for this clone. The V call is TRBV19, the J call TRBJ1-2; maybe TRBD1 (5 bases). Germline V gene sequence: CDR1 LNHDA, CDR2 SQIVND (reference sequence). The V end was cut by 7 bases, the J end by 7 bases, with 16 bases between. CDR3 length: 13 residues. This CDR3 reads CASTPGMGPGYTF. The DNA of the CDR3 is TGTGCCAGTACCCCGGGCATGGGGCCTGGCTACACCTTC.

The chain carries TRBV19 and TRBJ1-5; D perhaps matches TRBD1 (5 bases). CDR1 is LNHDA and CDR2 is SQIVND in the germline V gene (reference sequence). The CDR3 consists of 15 residues. Trimming removed 7 bases from V and 4 bases from J, with 17 bases in between. The CDR3 loop is CASTLQSQGNQPQHF. The CDR3 nucleotides read TGTGCCAGTACCCTACAGTCGCAGGGTAATCAGCCCCAGCATTTT.

The chain combines TRBV9 with TRBJ1-2; TRBD1 agrees at 9 bases. V was clipped by 3 bases and J by 2 bases; unmatched bases: 11. The CDR3 runs to 17 residues. The V gene's germline CDR1 is SGDLS and CDR2 YYNGEE. In DNA form, the CDR3 reads TGTGCCAGCAGCGGAGGACCCACAGGGGGCAGGAACTATGGCTACACCTTC. Protein product: CASSGGPTGGRNYGYTF.

The rearrangement uses TRBV4-3 and TRBJ1-2, with D perhaps matching TRBD1 (6 bases). The V gene's germline CDR1 is LGHNA and CDR2 YSLEER. V lost 5 bases and J lost 4, with 17 bases in between. This CDR3 region has 15 residues. CDR3 sequence (DNA): TGCGCCAGCAGCTTGGACAGAACCGGTATCTATGGCTACACCTTC. This codes for CASSLDRTGIYGYTF.

The gene calls are TRBV14 and TRBJ1-6; TRBD1 agrees at 8 bases. CDR3 length: 15 amino acids. Germline CDR1 reads SGHDN; CDR2 reads FVKESK. V lost 4 bases, J lost 7 bases, and 6 bases stayed unmatched. The CDR3 coding sequence is TGTGCCAGCAGCCCTCGGACAGGGTACAATTCACCCCTCCACTTT. It yields the protein CASSPRTGYNSPLHF. Complete variable domain (other parts from reference TRBV14 and TRBJ1-6): EAGVTQFPSHSVIEKGQTVTLRCDPISGHDNLYWYRRVMGKEIKFLLHFVKESKQDESGMPNNRFLAERTGGTYSTLKVQPAELEDSGVYFCASSPRTGYNSPLHFGNGTRLTVT.

V and J are TRBV27 and TRBJ1-4; perhaps TRBD1 as D (6 bases). This CDR3 contains 14 residues. The V and J ends lost 6 bases and 6 bases respectively, with 14 bases between them. Looked up from germline, CDR1 is MNHEY and CDR2 is SMNVEV (reference sequence). The CDR3 reads CASSRQVGDEKLFF. CDR3 bases: TGTGCCAGCAGCCGACAGGTGGGAGATGAAAAACTGTTTTTT.

This chain uses TRBV6-1 with TRBJ2-1, with 10 bases fitting TRBD2. J lost 0 bases, V lost 4 bases, and 9 bases had no gene match. Germline V gives CDR1 MNHNS, CDR2 SASEGT. The CDR3 loop spans 18 amino acids. Here the CDR3 DNA reads TGTGCCAGCAGTGGTTCGGCTAGCGGGGGATTCTCCTACAATGAGCAGTTCTTC. Its protein is CASSGSASGGFSYNEQFF.

V is TRBV6-4 and J is TRBJ2-3, with 9 positions matching TRBD1. There are 14 residues in the CDR3. The germline gives CDR1 MRHNA, CDR2 SNTAGT. J was trimmed by 4 bases and V by 6 bases; bases with no gene match: 5. CDR3 in amino acids: CASSRDREADTQYF. DNA for the CDR3: TGTGCCAGCAGCCGGGACAGGGAAGCAGATACGCAGTATTTT.

This rearrangement joins TRBV19 to TRBJ1-2; D remains unclear. The germline CDR1 and CDR2 sequences are LNHDA and SQIVND (reference sequence). The V end was cut by 2 bases, the J end by 2 bases, with 12 bases between. The CDR3 sequence is 15 residues long. The CDR3 sequence: CASSIRAGANYGYTF. CDR3 coding DNA: TGTGCCAGTAGTATAAGGGCGGGAGCGAACTATGGCTACACCTTC.

This clone occurred once. The chain uses TRBV15 and TRBJ1-2; unclear D gene. Germline loops: CDR1 LNHNV, CDR2 YYDKDF (reference sequence). The V end lost 0 bases, the J end lost 6 bases, and 8 bases lay between the germline ends. CDR3 length: 13 residues. In DNA, the CDR3 is TGTGCCACCAGCAGAGATGGGCAAAATGGCTACACCTTC. Translation gives CATSRDGQNGYTF.

To note about this clone: This sample includes further DNA sequences coding for the same CDR3. The chain is built from TRBV10-3 and TRBJ2-1, with D uncertain. Trimming removed 4 bases at V and 4 bases at J, with 2 bases between. The length of the CDR3 is 11 residues. Germline V gene lookup returns CDR1 ENHRY and CDR2 SYGVKD. The CDR3 DNA sequence: TGTGCCATCAGTGTATACAATGAGCAGTTCTTC. Translation gives CAISVYNEQFF.

This clone was seen once. The rearrangement links TRBV5-4 to TRBJ1-6; TRBD1 agrees at 7 bases. Trimming cost V 3 bases and J 5 bases; bases outside gene matches: 2. The germline V gene encodes CDR1 SGHNT and CDR2 YYREEE (reference sequence). The CDR3 is made up of 14 amino acids. For the CDR3, the DNA is TGTGCCAGCAGCTCGGGACAGCATAATTCACCCCTCCACTTT. Its translation: CASSSGQHNSPLHF. Drawing the rest from reference TRBV5-4 and TRBJ1-6, the complete variable domain is ETGVTQSPTHLIKTRGQQVTLRCSSQSGHNTVSWYQQALGQGPQFIFQYYREEENGRGNFPPRFSGLQFPNYSSELNVNALELDDSALYLCASSSGQHNSPLHFGNGTRLTVT.

The CDR3 sequence is CASSVGGATNYGYTF. CDR3 nucleotide sequence: TGTGCCAGCAGCGTAGGAGGCGCAACTAACTATGGCTACACCTTC. The J gene is TRBJ1-2, the V gene TRBV9, with unresolved D. The CDR3 consists of 15 residues. Germline assignment: CDR1 SGDLS and CDR2 YYNGEE. With 0 bases removed from V and 0 bases from J, the gap between germline ends came to 9 bases.

Details on this clone: The sample holds other DNA sequences that translate to the same CDR3. The chain uses TRBV3-1 (or the pseudogene TRBV3-2) and TRBJ1-3; TRBD1 might be the D (6 bases). Trimming pared 4 bases from V and 0 bases from J, leaving 16 bases between. Germline CDR1 is LGHDT and CDR2 is YNNKEL (reference sequence). The CDR3 loop spans 17 amino acids. The chain's CDR3 is CASSRTQGPLSGNTIYF. CDR3 bases: TGTGCCAGCAGCCGAACACAGGGACCCCTCTCTGGAAACACCATATATTTT.

The V gene is TRBV7-2, the J gene TRBJ1-6; D may be TRBD1 (5 bases). V was trimmed by 1 base and J by 4 bases, leaving 8 bases between them. This CDR3 has 15 amino acids. Germline CDR1 and CDR2: SGHTA and FQGNSA. CDR3 residues: CASSLVDSYNSPLHF. CDR3 nucleotides: TGTGCCAGCAGCTTAGTCGACAGTTATAATTCACCCCTCCACTTT.

The chain uses TRBV4-1 and TRBJ1-5, with D tentatively TRBD1 (5 bases). The CDR3 runs 15 residues. CDR1 MGHRA and CDR2 YSYEKL come from the germline V gene. V lost 1 base to trimming and J lost 2 bases, with 9 bases between them. The CDR3 nucleotides read TGCGCCAGCAGCCAAGGGCAGACAGGCAATCAGCCCCAGCATTTT. Amino acids: CASSQGQTGNQPQHF.

V and J are TRBV7-2 and TRBJ2-5, with D perhaps TRBD2 (6 bases). With 5 bases removed from V and 4 bases from J, the gap between germline ends came to 17 bases. Per the germline V gene, CDR1 is SGHTA and CDR2 is FQGNSA. This CDR3 contains 15 residues. The DNA for the CDR3 is TGTGCCAGCAGCGGACAAGCGGGTCGGGGAGAGACCCAGTACTTC. Protein sequence: CASSGQAGRGETQYF.

V and J are TRBV19 and TRBJ2-4, with TRBD2 matching over 7 bases. After removal of 1 base from V and 7 bases from J, the junction contained 4 bases not matched to a gene. This CDR3 is 14 amino acids long. Germline lookup yields CDR1 LNHDA and CDR2 SQIVND (reference sequence). DNA of the CDR3: TGTGCCAGTAGTATAGGGGGTAGCGGGAACATTCAGTACTTC. Encoded protein: CASSIGGSGNIQYF.

The chain combines TRBV15 with TRBJ2-1, with 11 nucleotides matching TRBD2. V trimming: 3 bases; J trimming: 8 bases; junction bases outside the gene matches: 9. Germline V gene sequence: CDR1 LNHNV, CDR2 YYDKDF (reference sequence). This CDR3 contains 16 residues. Written as DNA, the CDR3 is TGTGCCACCAGCAGGGCTAATCTAGCGGGGGGCGATGAGCAGTTCTTC. Translation: CATSRANLAGGDEQFF.

This rearrangement joins TRBV7-2 to TRBJ2-7, with D maybe TRBD1 (5 bases). Germline V gene sequence: CDR1 SGHTA, CDR2 FQGNSA. V was clipped by 5 bases and J by 5 bases, with 13 bases between them. The CDR3 spans 13 residues. The CDR3 coding sequence is TGTGCCAGCAGCACGTCCAGGGTCAACGAGCAGTACTTC. Its protein is CASSTSRVNEQYF.

The rearrangement joins TRBV5-6 to TRBJ1-4; D is ambiguous. The CDR3 is 16 residues long. Trimming removed 3 bases at V and 7 bases at J, with 19 bases between. From germline, CDR1 is SGHDT and CDR2 YYEEEE. The CDR3 sequence: CASSSSTEVKVEKLFF. For the CDR3, the DNA is TGTGCCAGCAGCTCTTCGACGGAGGTAAAGGTTGAAAAACTGTTTTTT.

This clone was seen a few times. V gene TRBV4-1 combines with J gene TRBJ2-7; D possibly corresponds to TRBD1 (5 bases). CDR3 length: 13 amino acids. Trimming took off 1 base at V and 3 bases at J, with 7 bases between the two ends. Germline V gives CDR1 MGHRA, CDR2 YSYEKL. In DNA form, the CDR3 reads TGCGCCAGCAGCCAAGTCCAGGGCTACGAGCAGTACTTC. Its translation: CASSQVQGYEQYF.

The chain couples TRBV7-2 to TRBJ2-3, with a weak D call TRBD1 (5 bases). Germline values: CDR1 SGHTA, CDR2 FQGNSA. The length of the CDR3 is 16 residues. The V end was cut by 4 bases, the J end by 3 bases, with 17 bases between. CDR3 DNA sequence: TGTGCCAGCAGCTCAAGAACGACAGAGGTAACAGATACGCAGTATTTT. Encoded protein: CASSSRTTEVTDTQYF.

The CDR3 loop reads CAFSPGLAYEQYF. Written as DNA, the CDR3 is TGTGCCTTTTCTCCGGGACTCGCCTACGAGCAGTACTTC. V is TRBV30 and J is TRBJ2-7, with a weak D call TRBD2 (6 bases). Germline assignment: CDR1 GTSNPN and CDR2 SVGIG (reference sequence). The CDR3 contains 13 residues. Trimming pared 7 bases from V and 2 bases from J, leaving 15 bases between.

V gene TRBV7-9 combines with J gene TRBJ2-2; no clear D. Deletions cut 5 bases from V and 5 bases from J, with 9 bases between. CDR1 is SEHNR, CDR2 FQNEAQ, per germline (reference sequence). This CDR3 comprises 13 residues. CDR3 DNA sequence: TGTGCCAGCAGCCCTGAGGCGACCGGGGAGCTGTTTTTT. Protein sequence: CASSPEATGELFF.

The chain recombines TRBV28 with TRBJ2-5; TRBD2 matches at 9 bases. V trimming: 8 bases; J trimming: 5 bases; junction bases outside the gene matches: 9. The length of the CDR3 is 14 residues. Germline CDR1 and CDR2: MDHEN and SYDVKM. This CDR3 is CASLAGGPVETQYF. The CDR3 bases are TGTGCCAGCCTCGCGGGGGGGCCTGTGGAGACCCAGTACTTC.

In this sample, this clone turned up once. At one end the junction does not follow the germline gene, possibly because of a read error. The chain has TRBV28 and TRBJ1-6, with D uncertain. The germline CDR1 and CDR2 sequences are MDHEN and SYDVKM. This CDR3 is 14 amino acids long. Here the CDR3 reads CANSFPSLNSPLHF. The CDR3, as DNA: TGTGCCAACAGTTTTCCCTCCTTAAATTCACCCCTCCACTTT.